What follows are 3 T cell receptor beta chains derived from one specimen sequenced in a study of blood T cell repertoires in COVID-19. Assay: immunoSEQ multiplex PCR; the TCRdb copy retains only in-frame clones and omits some. Of around 250,000 clones in the sample, about four fifths were seen once. Input material: peripheral blood. The receptors originated from a man aged 30-40 years who had recovered from COVID-19.

The chain links TRBV5-4 to TRBJ1-2, with D hard to call. The CDR3 loop spans 12 amino acids. Germline lookup yields CDR1 SGHNT and CDR2 YYREEE (reference sequence). Between the trimmed V and J ends, which lost 0 bases and 8 bases, there was a span of 8 bases. Here the CDR3 DNA reads TGTGCCAGCAGCTTGGCCAGGCAGGGCTACACCTTC. This translates into CASSLARQGYTF.

This rearrangement joins TRBV29-1 to TRBJ1-1, with D tentatively TRBD1 (5 bases). Trimming pared 4 bases from V and 4 bases from J, leaving 10 bases between. Germline CDR1 SQVTM, CDR2 ANQGSEA. This CDR3 contains 12 residues. CDR3 bases: TGCAGCGTTGCCTTTCAGGGCACTGAAGCTTTCTTT. This translates into CSVAFQGTEAFF.

The chain employs TRBV5-4 and TRBJ1-1; the D is unclear. V shed 0 bases and J shed 5 bases, with 8 bases lying between them. The germline V gene encodes CDR1 SGHNT and CDR2 YYREEE (reference sequence). The CDR3 consists of 13 residues. The CDR3 here is CASSLGSETEAFF. The CDR3 DNA reads TGTGCCAGCAGCTTGGGGTCCGAGACTGAAGCTTTCTTT. Filled out from reference TRBV5-4 and TRBJ1-1, the complete variable domain reads ETGVTQSPTHLIKTRGQQVTLRCSSQSGHNTVSWYQQALGQGPQFIFQYYREEENGRGNFPPRFSGLQFPNYSSELNVNALELDDSALYLCASSLGSETEAFFGQGTRLTVV.